The 27 T cell receptor beta chains below were found in one sample sequenced in a study of vaccination and CD4 T cells after COVID-19 (dated by TCRdb to about 2022). Library construction relied on PCR. The sequencer listed for this sample is Illumina iSeq 100. DNA from cultured CD4+ T cells underwent TCR sequencing with the Oncomine TCR Beta short-read assay at the Johns Hopkins FTIC core. The public reads were run again by TCRdb, first through fastp at Q25 and then through MiXCR, and only productive beta chains were kept. Rows are combined by CDR3 protein, so each entry shows the most common genes and DNA. In all, the sample holds about 10,000 distinct CDR3 sequences, and about three fifths of those were seen once. The ten most abundant clones make up around a quarter of the sample. Their recognized antigens are unknown. According to the study, the label for this sample's treatment or condition signals: approximately 9-day PBMC culture with coronavirus spike peptide pools or control peptides (ViraFEST assay).

Material for sequencing was CD4+ T cells from blood, cultured in vitro. The source of these receptors is a human donor who had recovered from COVID-19.

The chain couples TRBV20-1 to TRBJ1-1; possible D gene TRBD1, 5 bases. Germline V gives CDR1 DFQATT, CDR2 SNEGSKA (reference sequence). This CDR3 region has 14 residues. The germline V and J ends were trimmed by 3 bases and 3 bases, with 14 bases remaining between them. In nucleotides, the CDR3 is TGCAGTGCTAGGGTCCCAGGGAGGGACACTGAAGCTTTCTTT. This gives the protein CSARVPGRDTEAFF.

This clonotype was counted a single time. The gene calls are TRBV11-3 and TRBJ2-1, with 8 bases fitting TRBD1. CDR1 is SGHNT, CDR2 YENEEA, per germline. The CDR3 consists of 18 residues. V shed 3 bases, J shed 7 bases, and the junction held 17 bases outside the gene matches. CDR3 in DNA: TGTGCCAGCAGCTTCAACCAAGCCACCGGGACAGGAGATAATGAGCAGTTCTTC. Protein sequence: CASSFNQATGTGDNEQFF.

This chain connects TRBV20-1 to TRBJ1-4, with a tentative D call TRBD1 (5 bases). The CDR3 has 15 amino acids. The V end was cut by 0 bases, the J end by 3 bases, with 11 bases between. CDR1 and CDR2 from the germline V gene are DFQATT and SNEGSKA (reference sequence). CDR3 sequence: CSARDSGRANEKLFF. The CDR3 DNA is TGCAGTGCTAGAGATTCTGGCAGGGCTAATGAAAAACTGTTTTTT.

CDR3 in DNA: TGTGCCAGCAGTGAAGATCCCCTCTATGGCTACACCTTC. Translating it yields CASSEDPLYGYTF. V is TRBV25-1 and J is TRBJ1-2; no reliable D call. Trimming took 2 bases from V and 4 from J, leaving 8 bases between them. The germline gives CDR1 MGHDK, CDR2 SYGVNS. The CDR3 consists of 13 residues.

V gene TRBV30 combines with J gene TRBJ1-2; 11 bases align to TRBD1. Trimming cost V 1 base and J 6 bases; bases outside gene matches: 1. Germline-derived CDR1 and CDR2 are GTSNPN and SVGIG (reference sequence). There are 13 residues in the CDR3. The CDR3 reads CAWSADRGHGYTF. The DNA of the CDR3 is TGTGCCTGGAGTGCGGACAGGGGGCATGGCTACACCTTC.

In its sample, this clonotype was seen once. V gene TRBV30 combines with J gene TRBJ2-3, with D unresolved. This CDR3 region has 12 residues. Germline assignment: CDR1 GTSNPN and CDR2 SVGIG (reference sequence). Trimming left V 1 base short and J 6 bases short, with 8 bases between. In DNA, the CDR3 is TGTGCCTGGAGTGGTTCACTGGATACGCAGTATTTT. Translated: CAWSGSLDTQYF. Full variable domain (rest looked up from reference TRBV30 and TRBJ2-3): SQTIHQWPATLVQPVGSPLSLECTVEGTSNPNLYWYRQAAGRGLQLLFYSVGIGQISSEVPQNLSASRPQDRQFILSSKKLLLSDSGFYLCAWSGSLDTQYFGPGTRLTVL.

This rearrangement joins TRBV19 to TRBJ1-1, with TRBD1 as a possible D gene (5 bases). Trimming took 5 bases from V and 8 from J, leaving 18 bases between them. This CDR3 spans 14 amino acids. The germline CDR1 and CDR2 sequences are LNHDA and SQIVND (reference sequence). CDR3 protein: CASSPRRQIAEAFF. CDR3 sequence (DNA): TGTGCCAGTAGTCCAAGGCGACAGATCGCGGAAGCTTTCTTT.

Only a few counts were recorded for this clonotype. The chain recombines TRBV7-2 with TRBJ1-1; D uncertain. Per germline, CDR1 SGHTA and CDR2 FQGNSA. This CDR3 contains 14 residues. V gave up 5 bases and J gave up 6 bases, with 16 bases separating them. CDR3 sequence: CASSQGWVTAEAFF. DNA for the CDR3: TGTGCCAGCAGCCAAGGGTGGGTCACCGCTGAAGCTTTCTTT.

The V and J genes are TRBV7-2 and TRBJ1-2; weak D call: TRBD1 (6 bases). The germline gives CDR1 SGHTA, CDR2 FQGNSA. Trimming removed 8 bases from V and 5 bases from J, with 21 bases in between. This CDR3 has 15 residues. This CDR3 reads CASQRARGAAYGYTF. In nucleotides, the CDR3 is TGTGCCAGCCAAAGGGCCCGGGGGGCCGCTTATGGCTACACCTTC.

This clonotype has just a few counts. This chain links TRBV24-1 with TRBJ2-5; D may correspond to TRBD1 or TRBD2 (5 bases each). The CDR3 runs 14 residues. Germline V gives CDR1 KGHDR, CDR2 SFDVKD. Trimming removed 5 bases at V and 5 bases at J, with 14 bases between. CDR3 sequence (DNA): TGTGCCACCAGTGCTTCCGGGGCATGGGAGACCCAGTACTTC. Translating it yields CATSASGAWETQYF.

A single count supports this clonotype. This chain links TRBV4-2 with TRBJ2-3, with 9 nucleotides matching TRBD1. The CDR3 has 17 amino acids. The V gene's germline CDR1 is LGHNA and CDR2 YNFKEQ. V was pared by 4 bases and J by 3 bases, with 11 bases of the junction left unmatched. In DNA form, the CDR3 reads TGTGCCAGCAGCCTCATGGGGACAGGGAGGGGTACAGATACGCAGTATTTT. Residues: CASSLMGTGRGTDTQYF.

The chain has TRBV18 and TRBJ1-1; perhaps TRBD1 as D (6 bases). The CDR3 runs to 14 residues. The V end was cut by 4 bases, the J end by 2 bases, with 11 bases between. Germline CDR1 KGHSH, CDR2 LQKENI. The CDR3 region is CASSQGGGNTEAFF. The CDR3 bases are TGTGCCAGCTCACAGGGGGGAGGAAACACTGAAGCTTTCTTT.

This clonotype was counted once. V and J are TRBV7-2 and TRBJ2-1, with a possible D match to TRBD2 (6 bases). The assigned J gene may be wrong: the sequence end matches TRBJ2-7 better. From germline, CDR1 is SGHTA and CDR2 FQGNSA. The CDR3 has 12 amino acids. Written as DNA, the CDR3 is TGTGCCAGCAGCTTTGGGGGGTTCGAGCAGTACTTC. Protein sequence: CASSFGGFEQYF.

This clonotype was counted a few times. The chain recombines TRBV5-1 with TRBJ1-1; D not certain. The CDR3 covers 16 residues. Per the germline V gene, CDR1 is SGHRS and CDR2 is YFSETQ. The V end was cut by 0 bases, the J end by 1 base, with 13 bases between. The CDR3 nucleotides are TGCGCCAGCAGCTTGGCCGGAAGGTTTGGGAACACTGAAGCTTTCTTT. It yields the protein CASSLAGRFGNTEAFF.

V usage is TRBV20-1 and J usage is TRBJ1-2; 9 bases align to TRBD1. The CDR3 is 16 residues long. CDR1 DFQATT and CDR2 SNEGSKA come from the germline V gene (reference sequence). The ends lost 5 bases at V and 8 bases at J; junction bases unmatched: 18. The chain's CDR3 is CSAGSPSSGQGFGYTF. As DNA, the CDR3 is TGCAGTGCTGGAAGCCCTTCGTCGGGACAGGGTTTCGGCTACACCTTC.

The gene calls are TRBV20-1 and TRBJ2-1; 10 bases map to TRBD2. V lost 0 bases and J lost 5; bases outside the gene matches: 4. There are 15 residues in the CDR3. Germline CDR1 DFQATT, CDR2 SNEGSKA (reference sequence). The CDR3 DNA sequence: TGCAGTGCTAGAGATAGACTAGCGGGTAACAATGAGCAGTTCTTC. Encoded protein: CSARDRLAGNNEQFF.

This clonotype was seen only a few times. This chain connects TRBV10-3 to TRBJ1-2; D might be TRBD1 (6 bases). This CDR3 has 18 residues. The germline V and J ends were trimmed by 0 bases and 6 bases, with 23 bases remaining between them. Germline CDR1 and CDR2: ENHRY and SYGVKD. The DNA for the CDR3 is TGTGCCATCAGTGAGTCGAAGTTTGCCCAGGACAGACGGGATGGCTACACCTTC. Residues: CAISESKFAQDRRDGYTF.

The genes are TRBV28 and TRBJ2-5; D gene unclear. The length of the CDR3 is 12 residues. The V gene's germline CDR1 is MDHEN and CDR2 SYDVKM. The V end was cut by 6 bases, the J end by 4 bases, with 9 bases between. The CDR3 here is CASSPHVETQYF. The CDR3 DNA reads as TGTGCCAGCAGCCCCCACGTAGAGACCCAGTACTTC. Together with reference TRBV28 and TRBJ2-5, the CDR3 gives the full variable domain: DVKVTQSSRYLVKRTGEKVFLECVQDMDHENMFWYRQDPGLGLRLIYFSYDVKMKEKGDIPEGYSVSREKKERFSLILESASTNQTSMYLCASSPHVETQYFGPGTRLLVL.

This clonotype occurred once. The V gene is TRBV20-1, the J gene TRBJ1-1, with a tentative D call TRBD1 (5 bases). This CDR3 comprises 14 residues. Germline V CDR1 and CDR2: DFQATT, SNEGSKA (reference sequence). V lost 2 bases to trimming and J lost 4 bases, with 14 bases between them. CDR3 DNA: TGCAGTGCTAGACTTCCCCGGGGGACCACTGAAGCTTTCTTT. It codes for CSARLPRGTTEAFF.

This clonotype has a handful of counts. The V and J genes are TRBV7-9 and TRBJ1-3; D remains ambiguous. CDR1 is SEHNR, CDR2 FQNEAQ, per germline (reference sequence). The CDR3 length is 12 residues. The V end lost 8 bases, the J end lost 0 bases, and 5 bases lay between the germline ends. CDR3 DNA sequence: TGTGCCAGCCGGAGCTCTGGAAACACCATATATTTT. Its translation is CASRSSGNTIYF. The full variable domain, its missing parts supplied by reference TRBV7-9 and TRBJ1-3, is DTGVSQNPRHKITKRGQNVTFRCDPISEHNRLYWYRQTLGQGPEFLTYFQNEAQLEKSRLLSDRFSAERPKGSFSTLEIQRTEQGDSAMYLCASRSSGNTIYFGEGSWLTVV.

The genes are TRBV6-2 or TRBV6-3 and TRBJ1-1; D is unclear. Trimming removed 10 bases from V and 0 bases from J, with 9 bases in between. The CDR3 covers 12 residues. The germline CDR1 and CDR2 sequences are MNHEY and SVGEGT. The CDR3 loop reads CATLQLNTEAFF. The CDR3 DNA reads as TGTGCCACCCTACAGCTGAACACTGAAGCTTTCTTT.

In the case of this clonotype: One end of the junction fails to match germline, which may point to a read error. The chain combines TRBV27 with TRBJ1-2; perhaps TRBD1 as D (5 bases). The CDR3 runs 18 residues. Germline V gene data show CDR1 as MNHEY and CDR2 as SMNVEV (reference sequence). CDR3 region: CASSLRTPGRVRNYGHTF. For the CDR3, the DNA is TGTGCCAGCAGTTTACGGACTCCTGGCAGGGTTAGGAACTATGGCCACACCTTC.

This clonotype has more than one count but fewer than ten. The chain recombines TRBV20-1 with TRBJ2-3; 9 bases line up with TRBD2. This CDR3 contains 16 residues. The V gene's germline CDR1 is DFQATT and CDR2 SNEGSKA (reference sequence). V gave up 0 bases and J gave up 2 bases; unmatched junction bases: 6. The CDR3 is CSARDYLAGNTDTQYF. CDR3 DNA sequence: TGCAGTGCTAGAGATTACCTAGCGGGGAACACAGATACGCAGTATTTT.

This chain joins TRBV24-1 and TRBJ2-1; 7 bases align to TRBD2. The germline V gene encodes CDR1 KGHDR and CDR2 SFDVKD. V shed 2 bases, J shed 7 bases, and the junction held 4 bases outside the gene matches. This CDR3 is built from 14 residues. CDR3: CATSDYIGGNEQFF. CDR3 nucleotide sequence: TGTGCCACCAGTGATTATATCGGGGGGAATGAGCAGTTCTTC.

This sequence joins TRBV7-2 and TRBJ1-4; D is possibly TRBD1 (5 bases). V was shortened by 1 base and J by 4 bases, with 16 bases between the two germline ends. The CDR3 is made up of 17 amino acids. Germline CDR1 SGHTA, CDR2 FQGNSA. The CDR3 bases are TGTGCCAGCAGCTTAGATCCCGGGGCCGGCGTTAATGAAAAACTGTTTTTT. It translates to CASSLDPGAGVNEKLFF.

In this sample, this clonotype turned up a few times. The CDR3 coding sequence is TGCAGTGCGAGTGAAGCCAAAAACATTCAGTACTTC. Translation gives CSASEAKNIQYF. The chain recombines TRBV20-1 with TRBJ2-4; D gene unclear. Trimming removed 6 bases from V and 0 bases from J, with 6 bases in between. The germline V gene encodes CDR1 DFQATT and CDR2 SNEGSKA (reference sequence). This CDR3 has 12 amino acids.

This clonotype was counted only a few times. The CDR3 region is CATSPEFVNEQFF. In DNA form, the CDR3 reads TGTGCCACCAGCCCCGAGTTTGTCAATGAGCAGTTCTTC. J is TRBJ2-1 and V is TRBV15; D gene uncertain. The germline gives CDR1 LNHNV, CDR2 YYDKDF (reference sequence). V shed 5 bases and J shed 6 bases, with 11 bases lying between them. This CDR3 region has 13 residues.